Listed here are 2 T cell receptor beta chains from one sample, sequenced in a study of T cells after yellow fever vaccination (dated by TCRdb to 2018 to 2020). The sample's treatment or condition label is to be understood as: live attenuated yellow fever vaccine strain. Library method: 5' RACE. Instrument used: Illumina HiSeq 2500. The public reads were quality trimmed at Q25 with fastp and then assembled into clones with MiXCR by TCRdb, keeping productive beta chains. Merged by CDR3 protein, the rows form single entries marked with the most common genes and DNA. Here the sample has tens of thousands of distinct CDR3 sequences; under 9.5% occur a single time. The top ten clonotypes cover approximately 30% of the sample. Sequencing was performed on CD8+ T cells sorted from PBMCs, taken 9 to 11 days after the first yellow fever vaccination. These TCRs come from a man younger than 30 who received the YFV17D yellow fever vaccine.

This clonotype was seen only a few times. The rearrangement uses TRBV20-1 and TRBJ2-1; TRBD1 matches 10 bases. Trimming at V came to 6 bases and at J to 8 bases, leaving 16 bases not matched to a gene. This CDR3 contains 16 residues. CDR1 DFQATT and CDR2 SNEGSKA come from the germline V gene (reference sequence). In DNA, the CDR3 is TGCAGTGCAGCGTACCTCGACCCCGGGACAGGGGATGAGCAGTTCTTC. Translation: CSAAYLDPGTGDEQFF.

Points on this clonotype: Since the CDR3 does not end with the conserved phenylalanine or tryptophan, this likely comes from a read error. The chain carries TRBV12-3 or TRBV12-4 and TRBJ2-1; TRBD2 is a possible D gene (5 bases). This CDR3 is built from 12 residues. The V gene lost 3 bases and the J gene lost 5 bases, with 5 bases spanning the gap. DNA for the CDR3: TGTGCCAGCAGTTTCGGGAACAATGAGCAGTTCTCC. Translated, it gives CASSFGNNEQFS.